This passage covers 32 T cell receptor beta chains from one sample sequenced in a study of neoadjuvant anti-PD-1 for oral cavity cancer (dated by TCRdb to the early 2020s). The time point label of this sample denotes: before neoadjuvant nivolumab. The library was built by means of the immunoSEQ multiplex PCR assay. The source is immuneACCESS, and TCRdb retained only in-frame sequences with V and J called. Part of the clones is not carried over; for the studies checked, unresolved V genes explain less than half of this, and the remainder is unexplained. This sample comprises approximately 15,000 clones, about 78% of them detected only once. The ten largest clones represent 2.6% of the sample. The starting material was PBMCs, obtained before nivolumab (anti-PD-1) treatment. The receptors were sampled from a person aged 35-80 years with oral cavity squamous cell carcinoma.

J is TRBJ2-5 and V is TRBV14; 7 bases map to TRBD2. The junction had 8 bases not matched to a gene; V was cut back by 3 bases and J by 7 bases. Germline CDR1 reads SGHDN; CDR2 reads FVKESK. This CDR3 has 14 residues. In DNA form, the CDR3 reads TGTGCCAGCAGCCAGTCTAGCGGCCTCGCGACCCAGTACTTC. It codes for CASSQSSGLATQYF. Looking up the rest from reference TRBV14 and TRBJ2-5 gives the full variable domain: EAGVTQFPSHSVIEKGQTVTLRCDPISGHDNLYWYRRVMGKEIKFLLHFVKESKQDESGMPNNRFLAERTGGTYSTLKVQPAELEDSGVYFCASSQSSGLATQYFGPGTRLLVL.

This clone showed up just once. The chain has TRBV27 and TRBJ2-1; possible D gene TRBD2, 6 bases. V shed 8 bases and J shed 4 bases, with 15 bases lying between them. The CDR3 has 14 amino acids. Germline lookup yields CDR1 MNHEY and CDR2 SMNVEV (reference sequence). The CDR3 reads CASSNKGLYNEQFF. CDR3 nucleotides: TGTGCCAGCTCGAACAAGGGACTTTACAATGAGCAGTTCTTC.

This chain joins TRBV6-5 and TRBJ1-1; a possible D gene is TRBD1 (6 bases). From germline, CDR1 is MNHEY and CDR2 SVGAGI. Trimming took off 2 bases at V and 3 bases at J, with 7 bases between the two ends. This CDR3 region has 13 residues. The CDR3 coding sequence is TGTGCCAGCAGTTACAACAGGGACACTGAAGCTTTCTTT. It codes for CASSYNRDTEAFF.

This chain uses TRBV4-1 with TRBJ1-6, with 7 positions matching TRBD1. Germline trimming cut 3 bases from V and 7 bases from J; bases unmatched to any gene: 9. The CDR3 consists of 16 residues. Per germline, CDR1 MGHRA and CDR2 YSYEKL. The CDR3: CASSQPTGASNSPLHF. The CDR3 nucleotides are TGCGCCAGCAGCCAGCCCACAGGGGCGTCAAATTCACCCCTCCACTTT.

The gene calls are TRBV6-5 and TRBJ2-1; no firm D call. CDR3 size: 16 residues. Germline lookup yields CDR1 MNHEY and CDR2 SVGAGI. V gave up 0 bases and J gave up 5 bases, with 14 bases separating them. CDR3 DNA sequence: TGTGCCAGCAGTTACTCGATTGGGTGGGCCGACAATGAGCAGTTCTTC. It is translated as CASSYSIGWADNEQFF.

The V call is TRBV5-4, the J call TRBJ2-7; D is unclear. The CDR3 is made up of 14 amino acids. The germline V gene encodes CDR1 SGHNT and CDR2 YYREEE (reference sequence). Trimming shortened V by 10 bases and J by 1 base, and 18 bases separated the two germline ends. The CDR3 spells CASGQSAPSYEQYF. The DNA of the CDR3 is TGTGCCTCTGGGCAATCGGCCCCTTCCTACGAGCAGTACTTC.

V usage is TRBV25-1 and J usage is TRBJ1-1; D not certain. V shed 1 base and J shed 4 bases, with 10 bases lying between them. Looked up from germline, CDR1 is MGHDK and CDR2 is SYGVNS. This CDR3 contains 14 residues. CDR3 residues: CASSEWRDSTEAFF. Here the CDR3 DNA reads TGTGCCAGCAGTGAATGGAGGGATAGCACTGAAGCTTTCTTT.

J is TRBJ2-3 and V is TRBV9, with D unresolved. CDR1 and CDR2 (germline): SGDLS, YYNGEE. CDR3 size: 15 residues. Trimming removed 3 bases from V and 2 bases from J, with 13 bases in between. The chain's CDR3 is CASSDSYSYTDTQYF. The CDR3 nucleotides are TGTGCCAGCAGCGACAGCTACTCTTACACAGATACGCAGTATTTT.

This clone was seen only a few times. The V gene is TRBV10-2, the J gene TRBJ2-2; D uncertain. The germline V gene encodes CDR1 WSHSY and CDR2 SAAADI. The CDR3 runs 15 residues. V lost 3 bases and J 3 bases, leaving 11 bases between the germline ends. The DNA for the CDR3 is TGCGCCAGCAGTGACGGCTTTGTCTACACCGGGGAGCTGTTTTTT. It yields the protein CASSDGFVYTGELFF.

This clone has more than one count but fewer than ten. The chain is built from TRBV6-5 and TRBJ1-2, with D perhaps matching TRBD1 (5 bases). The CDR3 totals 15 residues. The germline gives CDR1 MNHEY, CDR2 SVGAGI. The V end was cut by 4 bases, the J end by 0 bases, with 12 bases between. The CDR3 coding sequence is TGTGCCAGCAGTTTCGGAGGGGTTTCTAACTATGGCTACACCTTC. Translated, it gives CASSFGGVSNYGYTF.

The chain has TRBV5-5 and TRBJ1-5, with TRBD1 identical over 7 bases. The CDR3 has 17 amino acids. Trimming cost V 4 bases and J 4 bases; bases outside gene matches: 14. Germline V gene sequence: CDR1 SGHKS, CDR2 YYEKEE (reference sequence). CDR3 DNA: TGTGCCAGCAGCCCGGGGAGGGGGCTTCGTGGTAATCAGCCCCAGCATTTT. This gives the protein CASSPGRGLRGNQPQHF.

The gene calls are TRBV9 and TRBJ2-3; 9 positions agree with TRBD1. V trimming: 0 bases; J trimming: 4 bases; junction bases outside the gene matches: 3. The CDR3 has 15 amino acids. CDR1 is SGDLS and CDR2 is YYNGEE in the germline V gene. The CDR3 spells CASSVEGQGADTQYF. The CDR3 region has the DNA TGTGCCAGCAGCGTAGAGGGACAGGGTGCAGATACGCAGTATTTT.

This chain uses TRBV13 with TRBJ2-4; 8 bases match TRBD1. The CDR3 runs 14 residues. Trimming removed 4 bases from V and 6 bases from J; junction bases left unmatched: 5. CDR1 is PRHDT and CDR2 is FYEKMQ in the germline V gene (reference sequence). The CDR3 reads CASSWFGQGNIQYF. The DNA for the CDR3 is TGTGCCAGCAGCTGGTTTGGACAGGGAAACATTCAGTACTTC.

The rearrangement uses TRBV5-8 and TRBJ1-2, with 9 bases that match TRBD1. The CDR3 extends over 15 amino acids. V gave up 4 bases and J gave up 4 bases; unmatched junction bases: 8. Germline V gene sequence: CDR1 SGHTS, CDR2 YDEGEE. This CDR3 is CASSQQQGAAYGYTF. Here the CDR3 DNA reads TGTGCCAGCAGCCAACAACAGGGGGCGGCCTATGGCTACACCTTC.

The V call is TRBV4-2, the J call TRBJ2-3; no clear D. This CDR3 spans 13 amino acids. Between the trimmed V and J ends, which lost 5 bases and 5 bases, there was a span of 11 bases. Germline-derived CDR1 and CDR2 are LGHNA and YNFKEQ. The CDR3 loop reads CASSSRIGDTQYF. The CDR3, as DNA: TGTGCCAGCAGCAGTAGAATAGGAGATACGCAGTATTTT.

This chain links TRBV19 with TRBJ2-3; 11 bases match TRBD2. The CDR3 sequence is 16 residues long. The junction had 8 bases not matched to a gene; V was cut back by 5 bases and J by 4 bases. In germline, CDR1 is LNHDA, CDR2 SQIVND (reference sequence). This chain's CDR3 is CASSPLAGGYSDTQYF. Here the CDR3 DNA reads TGTGCCAGTAGTCCATTAGCGGGAGGGTACTCAGATACGCAGTATTTT. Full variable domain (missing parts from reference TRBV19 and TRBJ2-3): DGGITQSPKYLFRKEGQNVTLSCEQNLNHDAMYWYRQDPGQGLRLIYYSQIVNDFQKGDIAEGYSVSREKKESFPLTVTSAQKNPTAFYLCASSPLAGGYSDTQYFGPGTRLTVL.

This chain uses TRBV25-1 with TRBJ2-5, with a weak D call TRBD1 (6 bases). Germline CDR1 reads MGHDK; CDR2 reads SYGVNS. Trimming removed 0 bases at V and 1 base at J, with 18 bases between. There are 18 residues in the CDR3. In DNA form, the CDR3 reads TGTGCCAGCAGTGAATATCGGATCGGGACACCAGTCCAAGAGACCCAGTACTTC. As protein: CASSEYRIGTPVQETQYF.

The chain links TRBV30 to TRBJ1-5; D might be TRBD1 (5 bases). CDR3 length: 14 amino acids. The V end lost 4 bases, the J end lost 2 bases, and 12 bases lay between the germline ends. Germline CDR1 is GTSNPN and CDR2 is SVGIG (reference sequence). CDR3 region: CAWTGGVGNQPQHF. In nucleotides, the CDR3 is TGTGCCTGGACTGGGGGAGTAGGCAATCAGCCCCAGCATTTT.

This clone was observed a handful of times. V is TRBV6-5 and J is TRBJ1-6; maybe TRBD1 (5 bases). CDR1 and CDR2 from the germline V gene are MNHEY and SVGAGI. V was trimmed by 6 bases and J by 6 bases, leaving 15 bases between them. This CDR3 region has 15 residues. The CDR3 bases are TGTGCCAGCAGGGGGGGAATTCGGGGTAATTCACCCCTCCACTTT. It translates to CASRGGIRGNSPLHF.

The CDR3 nucleotides are TGTGCCAGCAGCGTAGCCCCCGGCTACGAGCAGTACTTC. This translates into CASSVAPGYEQYF. The chain combines TRBV9 with TRBJ2-7; no firm D call. CDR1 and CDR2 from the germline V gene are SGDLS and YYNGEE. Trimming shortened V by 0 bases and J by 3 bases, and 7 bases separated the two germline ends. The CDR3 has 13 residues.

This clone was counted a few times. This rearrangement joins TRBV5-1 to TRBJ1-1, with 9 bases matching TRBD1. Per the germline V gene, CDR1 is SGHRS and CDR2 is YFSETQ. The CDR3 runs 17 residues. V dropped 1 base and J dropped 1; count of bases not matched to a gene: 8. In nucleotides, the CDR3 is TGCGCCAGCAGCTTGAGCCCGGGACAGGGTCAGAACACTGAAGCTTTCTTT. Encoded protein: CASSLSPGQGQNTEAFF.

CDR3 nucleotide sequence: TGTGCCAGCAGCTTGACTTCAGGGGCCTACGAGCAGTACTTC. Translation gives CASSLTSGAYEQYF. This sequence joins TRBV7-9 and TRBJ2-7; TRBD1 might be the D (6 bases). The CDR3 extends over 14 amino acids. The germline CDR1 and CDR2 sequences are SEHNR and FQNEAQ (reference sequence). V gave up 3 bases and J gave up 2 bases, with 11 bases separating them.

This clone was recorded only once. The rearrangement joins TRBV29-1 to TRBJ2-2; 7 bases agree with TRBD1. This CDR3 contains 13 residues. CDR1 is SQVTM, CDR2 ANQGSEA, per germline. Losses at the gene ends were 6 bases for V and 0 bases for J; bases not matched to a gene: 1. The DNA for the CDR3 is TGCAGCGTGGGACAGCCGAACACCGGGGAGCTGTTTTTT. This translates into CSVGQPNTGELFF.

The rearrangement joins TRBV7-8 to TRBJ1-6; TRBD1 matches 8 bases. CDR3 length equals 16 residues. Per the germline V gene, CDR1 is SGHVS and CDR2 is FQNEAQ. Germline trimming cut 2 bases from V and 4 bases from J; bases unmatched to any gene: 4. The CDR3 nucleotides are TGTGCCAGCAGCTTATGGACAGGGCTGTATAATTCACCCCTCCACTTT. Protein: CASSLWTGLYNSPLHF.

CDR3 sequence (DNA): TGCGCCAGCAGTGCTCGAAGGTTGGACGAGCAGTACTTC. Amino acids: CASSARRLDEQYF. This rearrangement joins TRBV10-2 to TRBJ2-7; D gene unclear. Germline values: CDR1 WSHSY, CDR2 SAAADI. Trimming removed 4 bases at V and 5 bases at J, with 12 bases between. There are 13 residues in the CDR3.

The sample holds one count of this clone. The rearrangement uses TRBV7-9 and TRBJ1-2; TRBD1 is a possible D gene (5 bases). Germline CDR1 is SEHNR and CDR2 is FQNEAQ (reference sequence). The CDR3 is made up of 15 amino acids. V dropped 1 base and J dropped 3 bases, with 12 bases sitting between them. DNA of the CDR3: TGTGCCAGCAGCTTAGAAGGGTGGGGCGACTATGGCTACACCTTC. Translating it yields CASSLEGWGDYGYTF.

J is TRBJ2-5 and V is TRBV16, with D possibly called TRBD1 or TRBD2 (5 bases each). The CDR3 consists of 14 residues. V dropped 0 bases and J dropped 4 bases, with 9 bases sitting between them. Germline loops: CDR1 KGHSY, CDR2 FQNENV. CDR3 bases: TGTGCCAGCAGCCAATCAGGGACCCCAGAGACCCAGTACTTC. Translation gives CASSQSGTPETQYF.

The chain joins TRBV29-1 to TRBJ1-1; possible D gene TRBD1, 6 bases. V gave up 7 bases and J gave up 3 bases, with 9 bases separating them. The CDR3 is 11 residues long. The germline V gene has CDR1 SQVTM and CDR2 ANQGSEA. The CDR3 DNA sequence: TGCAGCGGGGACACTTACACTGAAGCTTTCTTT. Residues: CSGDTYTEAFF.

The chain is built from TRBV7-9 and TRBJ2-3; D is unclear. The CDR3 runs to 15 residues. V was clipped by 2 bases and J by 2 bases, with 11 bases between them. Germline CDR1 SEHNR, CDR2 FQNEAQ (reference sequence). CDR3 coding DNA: TGTGCCAGCAGCTTATCGGCTATCGCCACAGATACGCAGTATTTT. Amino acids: CASSLSAIATDTQYF. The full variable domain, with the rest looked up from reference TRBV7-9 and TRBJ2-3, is DTGVSQNPRHKITKRGQNVTFRCDPISEHNRLYWYRQTLGQGPEFLTYFQNEAQLEKSRLLSDRFSAERPKGSFSTLEIQRTEQGDSAMYLCASSLSAIATDTQYFGPGTRLTVL.

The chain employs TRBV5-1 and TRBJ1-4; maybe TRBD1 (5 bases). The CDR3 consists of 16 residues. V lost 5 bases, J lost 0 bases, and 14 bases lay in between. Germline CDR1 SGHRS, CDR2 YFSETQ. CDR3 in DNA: TGCGCCAGCAGGCGAGGGACGGTTCCAACTAATGAAAAACTGTTTTTT. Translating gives CASRRGTVPTNEKLFF.

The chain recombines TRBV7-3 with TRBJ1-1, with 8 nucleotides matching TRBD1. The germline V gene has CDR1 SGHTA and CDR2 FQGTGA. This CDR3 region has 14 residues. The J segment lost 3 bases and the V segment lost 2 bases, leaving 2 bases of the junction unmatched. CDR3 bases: TGTGCCAGCAGCTTACAGGGGGCTGACACTGAAGCTTTCTTT. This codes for CASSLQGADTEAFF.

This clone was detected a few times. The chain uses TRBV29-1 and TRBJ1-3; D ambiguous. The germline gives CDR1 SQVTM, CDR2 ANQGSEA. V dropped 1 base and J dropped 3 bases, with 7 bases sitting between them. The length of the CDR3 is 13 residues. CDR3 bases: TGCAGCGTTGAAGGTTTGATTGGAAACACCATATATTTT. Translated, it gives CSVEGLIGNTIYF.